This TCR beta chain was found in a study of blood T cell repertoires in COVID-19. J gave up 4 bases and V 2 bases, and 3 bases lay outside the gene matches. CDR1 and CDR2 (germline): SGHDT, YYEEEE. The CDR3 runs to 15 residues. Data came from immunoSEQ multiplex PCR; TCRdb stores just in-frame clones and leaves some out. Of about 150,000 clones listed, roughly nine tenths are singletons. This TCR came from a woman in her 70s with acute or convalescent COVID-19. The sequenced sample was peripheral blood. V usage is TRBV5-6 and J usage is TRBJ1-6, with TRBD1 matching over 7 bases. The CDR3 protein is CASSFDRAYNSPLHF. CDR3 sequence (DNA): TGTGCCAGCAGCTTCGACAGGGCGTATAATTCACCCCTCCACTTT.